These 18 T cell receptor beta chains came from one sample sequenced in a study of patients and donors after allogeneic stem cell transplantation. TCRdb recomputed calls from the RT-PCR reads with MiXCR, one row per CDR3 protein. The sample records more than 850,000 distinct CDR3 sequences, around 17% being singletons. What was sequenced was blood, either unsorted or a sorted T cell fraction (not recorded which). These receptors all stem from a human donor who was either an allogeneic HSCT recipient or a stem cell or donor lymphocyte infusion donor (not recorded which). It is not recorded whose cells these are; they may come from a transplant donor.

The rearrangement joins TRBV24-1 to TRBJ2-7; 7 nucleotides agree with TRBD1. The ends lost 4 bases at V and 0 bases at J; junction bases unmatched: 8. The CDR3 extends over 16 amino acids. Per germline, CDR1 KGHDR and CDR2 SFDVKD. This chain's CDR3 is CATSDFGTDSSYEQYF. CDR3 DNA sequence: TGTGCCACCAGTGACTTCGGGACAGACAGCTCCTACGAGCAGTACTTC.

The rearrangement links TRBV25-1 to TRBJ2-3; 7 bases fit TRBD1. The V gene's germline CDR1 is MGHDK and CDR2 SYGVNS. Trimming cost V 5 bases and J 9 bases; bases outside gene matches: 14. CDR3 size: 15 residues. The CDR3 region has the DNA TGTGCCAGCAGTCTCCCCTCAATAACAGGGGAGACGCAGTATTTT. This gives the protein CASSLPSITGETQYF.

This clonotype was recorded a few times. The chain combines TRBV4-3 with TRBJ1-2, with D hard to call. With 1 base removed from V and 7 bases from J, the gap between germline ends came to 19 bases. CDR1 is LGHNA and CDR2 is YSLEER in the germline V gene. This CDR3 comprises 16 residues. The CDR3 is CASSQGLQWSPGGYTF. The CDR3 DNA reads TGCGCCAGCAGCCAAGGGTTACAGTGGTCTCCAGGTGGCTACACCTTC.

As DNA, the CDR3 is TGCGCCAGCAGCTCAACAACCAGCGGGGGGGGCAATGAGCAGTTCTTC. It specifies CASSSTTSGGGNEQFF. The chain is built from TRBV5-1 and TRBJ2-1; 10 nucleotides match TRBD2. CDR1 and CDR2 from the germline V gene are SGHRS and YFSETQ. The ends lost 3 bases at V and 6 bases at J; junction bases unmatched: 9. The CDR3 covers 16 residues.

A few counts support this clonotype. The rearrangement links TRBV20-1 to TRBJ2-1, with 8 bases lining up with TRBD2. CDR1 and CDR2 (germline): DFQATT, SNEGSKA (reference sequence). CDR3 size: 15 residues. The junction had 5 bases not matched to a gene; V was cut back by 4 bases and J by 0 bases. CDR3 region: CSATTSESSYNEQFF. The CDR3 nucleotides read TGCAGTGCTACGACTAGCGAAAGCTCCTACAATGAGCAGTTCTTC.

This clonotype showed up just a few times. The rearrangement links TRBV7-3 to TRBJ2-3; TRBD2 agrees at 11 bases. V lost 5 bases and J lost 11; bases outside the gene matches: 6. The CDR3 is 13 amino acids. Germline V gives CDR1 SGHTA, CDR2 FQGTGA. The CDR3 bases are TGTGCCAGCAGCGTGACTAGCGGGGTGAAGCAGTATTTT. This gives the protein CASSVTSGVKQYF.

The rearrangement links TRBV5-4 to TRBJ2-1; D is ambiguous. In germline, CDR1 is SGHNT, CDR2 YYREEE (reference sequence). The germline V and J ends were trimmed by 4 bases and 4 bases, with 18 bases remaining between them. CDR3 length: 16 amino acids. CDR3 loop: CASSHLKKVEYNEQFF. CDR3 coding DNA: TGTGCCAGCAGCCACCTTAAGAAGGTAGAGTACAATGAGCAGTTCTTC.

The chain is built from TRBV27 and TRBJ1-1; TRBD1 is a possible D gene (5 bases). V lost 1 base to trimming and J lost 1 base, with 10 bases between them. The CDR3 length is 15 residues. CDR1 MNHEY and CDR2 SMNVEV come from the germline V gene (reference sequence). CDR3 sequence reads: CASSLYRTGNTEAFF. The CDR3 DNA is TGTGCCAGCAGTTTATACCGCACAGGGAACACTGAAGCTTTCTTT.

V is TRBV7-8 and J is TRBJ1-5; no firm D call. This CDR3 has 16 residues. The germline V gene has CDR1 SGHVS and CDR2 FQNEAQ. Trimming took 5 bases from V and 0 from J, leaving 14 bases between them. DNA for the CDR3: TGTGCCAGCAGCCGTGGGTCCCTCTATAGCAATCAGCCCCAGCATTTT. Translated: CASSRGSLYSNQPQHF.

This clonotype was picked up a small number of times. The CDR3 DNA sequence: TGCAGTGCTTCAGCGGGACTAGCGTTCGAGCAGTACTTC. This sequence encodes CSASAGLAFEQYF. The gene calls are TRBV20-1 and TRBJ2-7; 10 nucleotides agree with TRBD2. The V gene's germline CDR1 is DFQATT and CDR2 SNEGSKA (reference sequence). The CDR3 sequence is 13 residues long. V shed 5 bases and J 6 bases; nucleotides not matched to a gene: 7.

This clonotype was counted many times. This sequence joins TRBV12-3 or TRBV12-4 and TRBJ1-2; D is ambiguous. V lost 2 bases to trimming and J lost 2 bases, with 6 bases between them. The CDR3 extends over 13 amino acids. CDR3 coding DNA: TGTGCCAGCAGTTTAACCCCCAACTATGGCTACACCTTC. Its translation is CASSLTPNYGYTF.

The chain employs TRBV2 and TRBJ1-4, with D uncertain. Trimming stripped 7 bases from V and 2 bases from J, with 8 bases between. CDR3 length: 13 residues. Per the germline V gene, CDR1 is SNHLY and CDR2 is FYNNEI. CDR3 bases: TGTGCCAGCATGGGCAGCACTAATGAAAAACTGTTTTTT. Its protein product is CASMGSTNEKLFF.

The CDR3 here is CASSQTGLNQPQHF. CDR3 bases: TGTGCCAGCAGCCAAACAGGGCTTAATCAGCCCCAGCATTTT. The gene calls are TRBV3-1 and TRBJ1-5, with D perhaps TRBD1 (6 bases). The germline V and J ends were trimmed by 2 bases and 4 bases, with 9 bases remaining between them. The CDR3 sequence is 14 residues long. Germline loops: CDR1 LGHDT, CDR2 YNNKEL (reference sequence).

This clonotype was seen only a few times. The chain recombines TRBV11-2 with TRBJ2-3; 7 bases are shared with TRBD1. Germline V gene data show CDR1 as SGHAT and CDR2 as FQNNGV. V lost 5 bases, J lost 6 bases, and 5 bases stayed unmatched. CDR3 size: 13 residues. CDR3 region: CASSPEGADTQYF. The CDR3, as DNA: TGTGCCAGCAGCCCCGAGGGGGCGGATACGCAGTATTTT.

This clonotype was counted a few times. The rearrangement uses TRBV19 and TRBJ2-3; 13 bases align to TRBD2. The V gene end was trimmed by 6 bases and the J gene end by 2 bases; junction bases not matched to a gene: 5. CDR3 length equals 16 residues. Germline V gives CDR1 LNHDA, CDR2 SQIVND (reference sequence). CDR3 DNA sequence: TGTGCCAGTAGCCGGACTAGCGGGAGTTACACAGATACGCAGTATTTT. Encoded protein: CASSRTSGSYTDTQYF.

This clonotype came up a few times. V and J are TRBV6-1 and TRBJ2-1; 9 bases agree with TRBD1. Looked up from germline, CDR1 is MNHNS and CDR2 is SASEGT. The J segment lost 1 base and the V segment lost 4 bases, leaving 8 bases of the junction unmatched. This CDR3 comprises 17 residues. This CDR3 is CASSGYTGGLSYNEQFF. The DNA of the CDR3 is TGTGCCAGCAGTGGCTACACAGGGGGCTTGTCCTACAATGAGCAGTTCTTC.

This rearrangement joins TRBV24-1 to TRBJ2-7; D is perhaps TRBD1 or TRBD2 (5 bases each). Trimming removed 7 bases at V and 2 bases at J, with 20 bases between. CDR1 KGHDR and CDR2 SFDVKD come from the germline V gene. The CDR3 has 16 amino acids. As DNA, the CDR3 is TGTGCCACCAGGTTCCATTCGGGACGGCCTACCTACGAGCAGTACTTC. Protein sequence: CATRFHSGRPTYEQYF.

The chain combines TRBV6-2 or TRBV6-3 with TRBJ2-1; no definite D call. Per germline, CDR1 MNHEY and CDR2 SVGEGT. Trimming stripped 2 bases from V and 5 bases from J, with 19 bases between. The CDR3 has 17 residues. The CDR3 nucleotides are TGTGCCAGCAGTTACACCCCGCTAGGGCGAGGTAACAATGAGCAGTTCTTC. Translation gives CASSYTPLGRGNNEQFF.